These T cell receptor beta chains were read from a single sample in a study of cytomegalovirus exposure and HLA in healthy donors. Generated by immunoSEQ multiplex PCR, the TCRdb table keeps only in-frame clones and is missing some. The sample has 50,000 or so clones, roughly 70% seen once. What was sequenced was PBMCs. Source of these receptors: a man in his forties in good health and CMV-seropositive. CDR3s include the opening cysteine and the closing phenylalanine or tryptophan.

TRBV7-9,TRBJ1-6,15,CASSSLWGTGSPLHF
TRBV2,TRBJ1-1,12,CASVIRRTEAFF
TRBV6-5,TRBJ2-7,13,CASSYMMADEQYF
TRBV6-5,TRBJ1-5,15,CASSFSGNRGQPQHF
TRBV5-1,TRBJ1-1,13,CASSLAGTAEAFF
TRBV9,TRBJ1-1,11,CASSTGTEAFF
TRBV5-4,TRBJ2-7,16,CASSLEAGTLAYEQYF
TRBV4-1,TRBJ1-1,14,CASRTGDMNTEAFF
TRBV18,TRBJ1-5,17,CASSPLGAMGGNQPQHF
TRBV5-6,TRBJ2-6,18,CASSWGSGGRSGANVLTF
TRBV7-2,TRBJ2-3,16,CASSSTSGGFSDTQYF
TRBV6-1,TRBJ2-7,15,CASSWERGLYYEQYF
TRBV5-1,TRBJ2-5,13,CASSPGTQETQYF
TRBV5-4,TRBJ2-1,14,CASSSGQTYNEQFF
TRBV29-1,TRBJ2-3,13,CSVRQGSTDTQYF
TRBV10-3,TRBJ2-1,11,CAIRGGDEQFF
TRBV5-1,TRBJ2-1,17,CASRSGTGENSYNEQFF
TRBV5-4,TRBJ1-1,13,CASSDGTNTEAFF
TRBV2,TRBJ2-7,15,CASTGSTATSYEQYF
TRBV10-3,TRBJ2-3,14,CAISASGGTDTQYF
TRBV6-6,TRBJ1-1,15,CASSPGQGGHTEAFF
TRBV4-3,TRBJ2-1,12,CASSHYTNEQFF
TRBV5-1,TRBJ2-3,15,CASIGGITSTDTQYF
TRBV29-1,TRBJ2-4,12,CSCTLAKNIQYF
TRBV6-5,TRBJ2-7,15,CASSPPGQGVYEQYF
TRBV7-6,TRBJ1-1,15,CASSLARSMNTEAFF
TRBV4-1,TRBJ1-1,15,CASSHLGQMNTEAFF